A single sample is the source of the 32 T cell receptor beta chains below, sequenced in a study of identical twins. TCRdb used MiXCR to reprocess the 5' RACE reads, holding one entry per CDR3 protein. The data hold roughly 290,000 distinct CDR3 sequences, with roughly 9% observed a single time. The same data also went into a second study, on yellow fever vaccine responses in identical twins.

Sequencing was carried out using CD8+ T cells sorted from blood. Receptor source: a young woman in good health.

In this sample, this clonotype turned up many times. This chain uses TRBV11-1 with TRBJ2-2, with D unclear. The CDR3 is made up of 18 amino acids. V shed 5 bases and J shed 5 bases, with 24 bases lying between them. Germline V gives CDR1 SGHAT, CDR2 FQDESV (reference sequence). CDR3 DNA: TGTGCCAGCAGCGCCCGGGTTGGGCCAGCCACTCGGACCGGGGAGCTGTTTTTT. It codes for CASSARVGPATRTGELFF.

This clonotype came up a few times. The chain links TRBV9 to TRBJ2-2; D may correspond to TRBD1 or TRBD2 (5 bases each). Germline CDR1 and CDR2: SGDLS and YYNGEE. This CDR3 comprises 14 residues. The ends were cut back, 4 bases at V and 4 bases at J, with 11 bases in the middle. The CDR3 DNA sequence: TGTGCCAGCAGCCAGGGACGGTCCACCGGGGAGCTGTTTTTT. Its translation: CASSQGRSTGELFF.

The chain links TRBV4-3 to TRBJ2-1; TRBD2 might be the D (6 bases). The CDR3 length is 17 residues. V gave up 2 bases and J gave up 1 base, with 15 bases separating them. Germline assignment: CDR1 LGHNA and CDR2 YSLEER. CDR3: CASSQSRDSSSYNEQFF. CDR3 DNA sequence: TGCGCCAGCAGCCAAAGCCGGGACTCCTCTTCCTACAATGAGCAGTTCTTC.

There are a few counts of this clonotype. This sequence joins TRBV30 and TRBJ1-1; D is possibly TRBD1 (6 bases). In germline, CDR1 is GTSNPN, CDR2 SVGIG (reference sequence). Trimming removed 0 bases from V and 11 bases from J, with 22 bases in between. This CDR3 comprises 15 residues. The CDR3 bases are TGTGCCTGGAGTGTTATGAGTTACGGGGGCGAAGGGGCTTTCTTT. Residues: CAWSVMSYGGEGAFF. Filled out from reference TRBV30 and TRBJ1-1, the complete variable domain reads SQTIHQWPATLVQPVGSPLSLECTVEGTSNPNLYWYRQAAGRGLQLLFYSVGIGQISSEVPQNLSASRPQDRQFILSSKKLLLSDSGFYLCAWSVMSYGGEGAFFGQGTRLTVV.

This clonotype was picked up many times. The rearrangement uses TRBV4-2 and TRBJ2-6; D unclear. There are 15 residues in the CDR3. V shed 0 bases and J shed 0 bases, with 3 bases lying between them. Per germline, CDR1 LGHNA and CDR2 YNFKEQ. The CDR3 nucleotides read TGTGCCAGCAGCCAAGACAGCTCTGGGGCCAACGTCCTGACTTTC. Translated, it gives CASSQDSSGANVLTF.

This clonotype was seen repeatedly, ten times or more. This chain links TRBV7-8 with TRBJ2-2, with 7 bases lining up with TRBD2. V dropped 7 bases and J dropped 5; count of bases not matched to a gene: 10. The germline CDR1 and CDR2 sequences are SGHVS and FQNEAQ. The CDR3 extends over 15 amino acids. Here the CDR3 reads CASTLSGGWTGELFF. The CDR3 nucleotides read TGTGCCAGCACTCTCTCGGGGGGATGGACCGGGGAGCTGTTTTTT.

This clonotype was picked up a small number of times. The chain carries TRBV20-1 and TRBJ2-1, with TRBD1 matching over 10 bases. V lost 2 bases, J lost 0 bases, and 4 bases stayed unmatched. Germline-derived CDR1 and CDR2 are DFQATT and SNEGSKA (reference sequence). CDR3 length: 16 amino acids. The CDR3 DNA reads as TGCAGTGCTAGAACGGACAGGGGGAGCTCCTACAATGAGCAGTTCTTC. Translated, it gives CSARTDRGSSYNEQFF.

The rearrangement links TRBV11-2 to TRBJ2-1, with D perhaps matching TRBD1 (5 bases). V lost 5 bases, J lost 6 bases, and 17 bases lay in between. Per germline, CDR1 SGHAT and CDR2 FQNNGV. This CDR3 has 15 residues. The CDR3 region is CASSTYRQFTNEQFF. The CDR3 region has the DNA TGTGCCAGCAGCACCTATCGACAGTTTACCAATGAGCAGTTCTTC.

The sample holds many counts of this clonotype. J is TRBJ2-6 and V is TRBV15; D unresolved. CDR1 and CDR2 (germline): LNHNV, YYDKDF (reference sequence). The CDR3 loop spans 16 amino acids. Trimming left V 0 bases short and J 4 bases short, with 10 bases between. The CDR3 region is CATSRDTGGGANVLTF. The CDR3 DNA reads TGTGCCACCAGCAGAGATACGGGTGGAGGGGCCAACGTCCTGACTTTC.

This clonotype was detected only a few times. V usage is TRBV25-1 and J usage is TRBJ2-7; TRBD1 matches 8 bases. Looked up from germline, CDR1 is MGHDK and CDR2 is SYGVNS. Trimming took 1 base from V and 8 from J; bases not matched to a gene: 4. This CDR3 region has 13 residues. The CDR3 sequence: CASSEWDRSKQYF. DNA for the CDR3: TGTGCCAGCAGTGAATGGGACAGGTCTAAGCAGTACTTC.

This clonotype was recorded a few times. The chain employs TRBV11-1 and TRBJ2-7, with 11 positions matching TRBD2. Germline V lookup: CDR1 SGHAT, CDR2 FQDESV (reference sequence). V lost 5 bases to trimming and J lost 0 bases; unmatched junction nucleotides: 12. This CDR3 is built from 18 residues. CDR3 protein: CASSPRLAGGANSYEQYF. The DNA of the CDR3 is TGTGCCAGCAGCCCTAGGCTAGCGGGAGGCGCTAACTCCTACGAGCAGTACTTC. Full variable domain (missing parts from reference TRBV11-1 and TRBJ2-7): EAEVAQSPRYKITEKSQAVAFWCDPISGHATLYWYRQILGQGPELLVQFQDESVVDDSQLPKDRFSAERLKGVDSTLKIQPAELGDSAMYLCASSPRLAGGANSYEQYFGPGTRLTVT.

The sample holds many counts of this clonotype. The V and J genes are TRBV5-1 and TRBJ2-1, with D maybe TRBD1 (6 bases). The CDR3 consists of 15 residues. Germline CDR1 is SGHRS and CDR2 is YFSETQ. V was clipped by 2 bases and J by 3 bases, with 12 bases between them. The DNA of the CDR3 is TGCGCCAGCAGCTTAACCGGGACACGCTACAATGAGCAGTTCTTC. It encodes CASSLTGTRYNEQFF.

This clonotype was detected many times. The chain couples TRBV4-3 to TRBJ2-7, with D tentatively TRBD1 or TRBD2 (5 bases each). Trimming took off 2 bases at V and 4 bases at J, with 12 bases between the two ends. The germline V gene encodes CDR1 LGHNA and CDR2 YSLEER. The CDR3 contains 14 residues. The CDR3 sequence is CASSQRDGAYEQYF. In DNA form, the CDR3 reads TGCGCCAGCAGCCAACGAGACGGGGCGTACGAGCAGTACTTC.

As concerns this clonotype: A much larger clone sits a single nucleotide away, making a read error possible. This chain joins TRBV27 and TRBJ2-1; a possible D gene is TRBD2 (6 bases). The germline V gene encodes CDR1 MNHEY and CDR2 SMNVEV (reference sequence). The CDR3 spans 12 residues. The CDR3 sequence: CTSSSTREEQFF. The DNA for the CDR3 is TGTACCAGCAGTTCAACCCGGGAGGAGCAGTTCTTC.

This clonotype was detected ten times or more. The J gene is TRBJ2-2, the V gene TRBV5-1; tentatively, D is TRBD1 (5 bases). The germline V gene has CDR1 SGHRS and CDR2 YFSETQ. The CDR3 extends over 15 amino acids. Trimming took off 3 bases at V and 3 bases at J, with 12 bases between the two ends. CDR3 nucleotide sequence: TGCGCCAGCAGCTCAGGGATCATGGACACCGGGGAGCTGTTTTTT. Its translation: CASSSGIMDTGELFF.

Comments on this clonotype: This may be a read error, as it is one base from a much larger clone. The CDR3 bases are TGTGCCAGCAGCTTTGCAATCACAGATACGCAGTATTTT. Its protein product is CASSFAITDTQYF. The rearrangement links TRBV7-9 to TRBJ2-3; D call uncertain. This CDR3 comprises 13 residues. With 3 bases removed from V and 2 bases from J, the gap between germline ends came to 6 bases. The germline V gene has CDR1 SEHNR and CDR2 FQNEAQ (reference sequence).

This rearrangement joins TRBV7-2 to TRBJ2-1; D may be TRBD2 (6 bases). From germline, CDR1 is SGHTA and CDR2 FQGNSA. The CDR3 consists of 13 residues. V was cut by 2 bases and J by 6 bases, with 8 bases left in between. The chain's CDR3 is CASSLLEGNEQFF. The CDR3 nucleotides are TGTGCCAGCAGCTTACTGGAGGGCAATGAGCAGTTCTTC.

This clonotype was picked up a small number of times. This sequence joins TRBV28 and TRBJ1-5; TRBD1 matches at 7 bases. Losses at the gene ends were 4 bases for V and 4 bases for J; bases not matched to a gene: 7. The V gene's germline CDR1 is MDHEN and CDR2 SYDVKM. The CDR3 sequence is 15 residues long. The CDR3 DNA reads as TGTGCCAGCAGTTCGCGACAGGGTGGAAATCAGCCCCAGCATTTT. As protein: CASSSRQGGNQPQHF.

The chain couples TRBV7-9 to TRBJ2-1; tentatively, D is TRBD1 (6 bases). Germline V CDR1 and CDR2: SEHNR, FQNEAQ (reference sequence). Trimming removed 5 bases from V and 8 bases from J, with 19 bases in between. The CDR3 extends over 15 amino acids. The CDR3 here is CASSDWAGVEDEQFF. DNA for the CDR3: TGTGCCAGCAGCGATTGGGCAGGGGTCGAGGATGAGCAGTTCTTC. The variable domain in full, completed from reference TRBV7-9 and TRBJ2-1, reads DTGVSQNPRHKITKRGQNVTFRCDPISEHNRLYWYRQTLGQGPEFLTYFQNEAQLEKSRLLSDRFSAERPKGSFSTLEIQRTEQGDSAMYLCASSDWAGVEDEQFFGPGTRLTVL.

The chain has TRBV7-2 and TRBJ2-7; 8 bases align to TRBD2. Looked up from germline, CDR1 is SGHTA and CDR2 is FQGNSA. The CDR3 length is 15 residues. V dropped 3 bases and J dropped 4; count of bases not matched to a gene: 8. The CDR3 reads CASSFEAGVLYEQYF. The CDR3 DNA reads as TGTGCCAGCAGCTTTGAAGCGGGAGTTCTGTACGAGCAGTACTTC.

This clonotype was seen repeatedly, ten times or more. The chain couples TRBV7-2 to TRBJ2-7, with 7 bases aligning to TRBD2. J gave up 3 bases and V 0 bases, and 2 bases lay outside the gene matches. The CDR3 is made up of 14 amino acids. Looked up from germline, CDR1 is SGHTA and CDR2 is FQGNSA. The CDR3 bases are TGTGCCAGCAGCTTAGCGGGACTACTCTACGAGCAGTACTTC. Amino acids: CASSLAGLLYEQYF.

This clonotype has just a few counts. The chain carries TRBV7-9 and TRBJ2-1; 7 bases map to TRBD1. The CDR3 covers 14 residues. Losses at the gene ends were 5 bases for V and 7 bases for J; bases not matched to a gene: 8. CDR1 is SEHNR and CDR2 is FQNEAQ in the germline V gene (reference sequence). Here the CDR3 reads CASSPPETGNEQFF. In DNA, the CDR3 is TGTGCCAGCAGCCCCCCTGAGACAGGGAATGAGCAGTTCTTC.

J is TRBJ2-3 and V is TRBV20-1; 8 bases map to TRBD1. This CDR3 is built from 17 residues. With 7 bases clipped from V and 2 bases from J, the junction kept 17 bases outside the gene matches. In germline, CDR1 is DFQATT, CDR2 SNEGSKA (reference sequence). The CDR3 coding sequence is TGCAGTGATACAACCTATTGGGTGGGACAGGACACAGATACGCAGTATTTT. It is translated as CSDTTYWVGQDTDTQYF.

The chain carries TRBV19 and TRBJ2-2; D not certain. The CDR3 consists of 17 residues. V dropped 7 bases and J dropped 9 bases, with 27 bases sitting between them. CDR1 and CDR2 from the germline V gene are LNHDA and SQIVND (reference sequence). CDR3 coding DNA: TGTGCCAGTACCAACCCCCGGGCCACAGCCCCCCGCCGGGAGCTGTTTTTT. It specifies CASTNPRATAPRRELFF.

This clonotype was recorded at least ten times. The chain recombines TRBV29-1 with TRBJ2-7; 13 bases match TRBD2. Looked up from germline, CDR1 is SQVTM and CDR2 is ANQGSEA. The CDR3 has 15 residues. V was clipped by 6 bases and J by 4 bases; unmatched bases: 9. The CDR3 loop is CSVGLAGAITYEQYF. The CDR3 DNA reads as TGCAGCGTCGGACTAGCGGGAGCCATTACTTACGAGCAGTACTTC.

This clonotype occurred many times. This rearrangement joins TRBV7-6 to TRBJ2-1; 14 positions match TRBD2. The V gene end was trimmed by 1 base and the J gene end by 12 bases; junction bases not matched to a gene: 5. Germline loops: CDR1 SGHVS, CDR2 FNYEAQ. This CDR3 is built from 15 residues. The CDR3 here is CASSLVGLAGDGQFF. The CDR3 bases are TGTGCCAGCAGCTTAGTGGGACTAGCGGGAGATGGGCAGTTCTTC.

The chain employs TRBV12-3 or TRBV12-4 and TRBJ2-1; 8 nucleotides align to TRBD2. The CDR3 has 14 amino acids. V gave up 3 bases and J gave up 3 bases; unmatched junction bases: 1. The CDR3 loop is CASSFAGGYNEQFF. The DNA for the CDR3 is TGTGCCAGCAGTTTTGCGGGGGGCTACAATGAGCAGTTCTTC.

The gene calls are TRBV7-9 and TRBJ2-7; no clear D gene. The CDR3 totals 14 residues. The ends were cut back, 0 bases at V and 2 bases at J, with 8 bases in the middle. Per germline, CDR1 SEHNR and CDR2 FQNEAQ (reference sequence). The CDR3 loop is CASSLAQAPYEQYF. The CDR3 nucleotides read TGTGCCAGCAGCTTAGCCCAAGCCCCCTACGAGCAGTACTTC.

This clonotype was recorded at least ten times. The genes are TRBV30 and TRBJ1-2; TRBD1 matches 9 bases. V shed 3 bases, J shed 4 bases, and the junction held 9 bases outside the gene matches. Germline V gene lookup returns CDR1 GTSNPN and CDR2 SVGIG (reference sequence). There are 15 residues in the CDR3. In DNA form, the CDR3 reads TGTGCCTGGAGAAAGGGACAGGGAGTTTCCTATGGCTACACCTTC. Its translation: CAWRKGQGVSYGYTF. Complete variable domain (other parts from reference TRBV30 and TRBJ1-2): SQTIHQWPATLVQPVGSPLSLECTVEGTSNPNLYWYRQAAGRGLQLLFYSVGIGQISSEVPQNLSASRPQDRQFILSSKKLLLSDSGFYLCAWRKGQGVSYGYTFGSGTRLTVV.

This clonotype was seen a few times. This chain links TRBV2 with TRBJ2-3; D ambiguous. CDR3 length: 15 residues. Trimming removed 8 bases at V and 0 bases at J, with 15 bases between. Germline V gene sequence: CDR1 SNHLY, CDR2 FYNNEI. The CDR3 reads CASEALGYSTDTQYF. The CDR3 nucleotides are TGTGCCAGCGAAGCTCTGGGGTATAGCACAGATACGCAGTATTTT.

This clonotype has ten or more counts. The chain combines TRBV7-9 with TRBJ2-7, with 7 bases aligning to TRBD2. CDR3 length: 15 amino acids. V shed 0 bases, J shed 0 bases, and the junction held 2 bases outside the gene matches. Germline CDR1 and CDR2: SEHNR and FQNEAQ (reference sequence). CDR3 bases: TGTGCCAGCAGCTTAGCGGGACTACTCTCCTACGAGCAGTACTTC. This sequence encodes CASSLAGLLSYEQYF. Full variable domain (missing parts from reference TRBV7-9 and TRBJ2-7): DTGVSQNPRHKITKRGQNVTFRCDPISEHNRLYWYRQTLGQGPEFLTYFQNEAQLEKSRLLSDRFSAERPKGSFSTLEIQRTEQGDSAMYLCASSLAGLLSYEQYFGPGTRLTVT.

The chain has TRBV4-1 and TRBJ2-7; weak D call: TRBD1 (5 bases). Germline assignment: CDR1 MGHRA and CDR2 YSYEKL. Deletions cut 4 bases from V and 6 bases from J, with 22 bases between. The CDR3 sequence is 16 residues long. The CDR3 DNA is TGCGCCAGCAGCCTCCGAGCCGTCCAAGGGGTTTCCGAGCAGTACTTC. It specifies CASSLRAVQGVSEQYF.